These 13 T cell receptor beta chains originate from one sample sequenced in a study of Ad26.COV2.S vaccination and SARS-CoV-2 variants. Treatment of the sample: roughly 19 received Ad26.COV2.S at low or high dose, single or two shots; about 5 received placebo; per-sample allocation not given. At day 63 after the first vaccine or placebo injection, samples were drawn. Some clones are missing from TCRdb's copy, which holds only in-frame ones; the method was immunoSEQ multiplex PCR. Of 350,000 to 450,000 clones in the sample, approximately 91% were seen once. This specimen was peripheral blood, taken in a trial of Ad26.COV2.S vaccine versus placebo. These receptors were obtained from a person aged 18-60 years who received the Ad26.COV2.S COVID-19 vaccine or a placebo.

CDR3 in amino acids: CSVLAGGGYEQYF. CDR3 bases: TGCAGCGTTCTAGCGGGAGGCGGCTACGAGCAGTACTTC. The chain joins TRBV29-1 to TRBJ2-7; 11 bases agree with TRBD2. The germline V gene has CDR1 SQVTM and CDR2 ANQGSEA. With V trimmed by 5 bases and J by 3 bases, 3 bases remained unmatched. The CDR3 has 13 residues.

In its sample, this clone was seen once. This chain links TRBV23-1 with TRBJ2-1; possible D gene TRBD1, 6 bases. TRBV23-1 is noted as an ORF with a role that remains uncertain. Trimming shortened V by 0 bases and J by 5 bases, and 14 bases separated the two germline ends. This CDR3 has 16 residues. In DNA form, the CDR3 reads TGCGCCAGCAGTCAATCGGTCGACAGGCGGAACAATGAGCAGTTCTTC. Its protein is CASSQSVDRRNNEQFF.

V usage is TRBV30 and J usage is TRBJ2-7; D is undetermined. This CDR3 is 13 amino acids long. V lost 4 bases, J lost 0 bases, and 10 bases lay in between. From germline, CDR1 is GTSNPN and CDR2 SVGIG (reference sequence). The CDR3 loop is CAWTTKGSYEQYF. CDR3 DNA sequence: TGTGCCTGGACAACCAAGGGCTCCTACGAGCAGTACTTC.

CDR3 in amino acids: CAWSVAAGTDTQYF. The CDR3 DNA follows: TGTGCCTGGAGTGTAGCCGCAGGCACAGATACGCAGTATTTT. The chain links TRBV30 to TRBJ2-3; no firm D call. The CDR3 has 14 residues. Germline CDR1 reads GTSNPN; CDR2 reads SVGIG (reference sequence). The V end lost 0 bases, the J end lost 1 base, and 8 bases lay between the germline ends. Filled out from reference TRBV30 and TRBJ2-3, the complete variable domain reads SQTIHQWPATLVQPVGSPLSLECTVEGTSNPNLYWYRQAAGRGLQLLFYSVGIGQISSEVPQNLSASRPQDRQFILSSKKLLLSDSGFYLCAWSVAAGTDTQYFGPGTRLTVL.

CDR3 region: CASSLKGAETQYF. Written as DNA, the CDR3 is TGTGCCAGCAGCTTAAAGGGGGCGGAGACCCAGTACTTC. This rearrangement joins TRBV5-4 to TRBJ2-5, with TRBD1 identical over 7 bases. Germline V gene sequence: CDR1 SGHNT, CDR2 YYREEE (reference sequence). Trimming at V came to 2 bases and at J to 5 bases, leaving 3 bases not matched to a gene. The CDR3 extends over 13 amino acids. Drawing the rest from reference TRBV5-4 and TRBJ2-5, the complete variable domain is ETGVTQSPTHLIKTRGQQVTLRCSSQSGHNTVSWYQQALGQGPQFIFQYYREEENGRGNFPPRFSGLQFPNYSSELNVNALELDDSALYLCASSLKGAETQYFGPGTRLLVL.

The rearrangement joins TRBV29-1 to TRBJ2-7; D remains unclear. This CDR3 comprises 14 residues. The germline V and J ends were trimmed by 5 bases and 1 base, with 15 bases remaining between them. The germline V gene encodes CDR1 SQVTM and CDR2 ANQGSEA. The DNA for the CDR3 is TGCAGCGTTTCCGCCGCCGGACCTTCCTACGAGCAGTACTTC. Its translation: CSVSAAGPSYEQYF.

The CDR3 reads CASSQELGVPGKLFF. CDR3 DNA sequence: TGCGCCAGCAGCCAAGAATTAGGGGTGCCCGGGAAACTGTTTTTT. This chain joins TRBV4-1 and TRBJ1-4, with D perhaps TRBD1 (5 bases). The CDR3 spans 15 residues. V was clipped by 0 bases and J by 11 bases, with 16 bases between them. Per the germline V gene, CDR1 is MGHRA and CDR2 is YSYEKL.

The CDR3 here is CASSETSGSYEQYF. The CDR3 coding sequence is TGTGCCAGCAGTGAAACTAGCGGGAGCTACGAGCAGTACTTC. The chain joins TRBV25-1 to TRBJ2-7; TRBD2 matches 11 bases. Per the germline V gene, CDR1 is MGHDK and CDR2 is SYGVNS. The CDR3 extends over 14 amino acids. With V trimmed by 2 bases and J by 3 bases, 0 bases remained unmatched.

As regards this clone: This sample includes further DNA sequences coding for the same CDR3. The chain couples TRBV27 to TRBJ1-2, with 7 positions matching TRBD1. CDR3 length: 14 residues. Unmatched junction bases numbered 9, after V lost 6 bases and J lost 5 bases. Germline-derived CDR1 and CDR2 are MNHEY and SMNVEV (reference sequence). CDR3 residues: CASSRQGLGYGYTF. In nucleotides, the CDR3 is TGTGCCAGCAGCAGACAGGGATTGGGATATGGCTACACCTTC.

This chain uses TRBV19 with TRBJ2-1; 15 bases are a match to TRBD2. CDR1 is LNHDA and CDR2 is SQIVND in the germline V gene (reference sequence). Trimming took 5 bases from V and 8 from J; bases not matched to a gene: 7. The length of the CDR3 is 16 residues. The CDR3 DNA is TGTGCCAGTAGTGCTGGACTAGCGGGAGGGTGGGATGAGCAGTTCTTC. This gives the protein CASSAGLAGGWDEQFF.

The V and J genes are TRBV18 and TRBJ2-1; 9 nucleotides agree with TRBD2. The CDR3 loop spans 16 amino acids. Germline CDR1 KGHSH, CDR2 LQKENI. With V trimmed by 4 bases and J by 7 bases, 11 bases remained unmatched. The CDR3 protein is CASSRRLAVVGNEQFF. Here the CDR3 DNA reads TGTGCCAGCTCACGGCGACTAGCGGTGGTTGGGAATGAGCAGTTCTTC.

This chain links TRBV9 with TRBJ1-1; 9 nucleotides line up with TRBD1. CDR1 SGDLS and CDR2 YYNGEE come from the germline V gene. The CDR3 has 15 amino acids. J gave up 4 bases and V 4 bases, and 8 bases lay outside the gene matches. This CDR3 reads CASSPHRGRGTEAFF. In DNA, the CDR3 is TGTGCCAGCAGCCCCCACAGGGGGCGAGGCACTGAAGCTTTCTTT.

The chain employs TRBV2 and TRBJ2-5, with TRBD2 identical over 8 bases. The CDR3 is 15 residues long. V was clipped by 4 bases and J by 2 bases; unmatched bases: 6. Looked up from germline, CDR1 is SNHLY and CDR2 is FYNNEI. In DNA, the CDR3 is TGTGCCAGCAGTGCGACCGGCGGGAGGCAAGAGACCCAGTACTTC. The encoded protein is CASSATGGRQETQYF.